This is a list of T cell receptor beta chains from one sample in a study of blood T cells in healthy people across ages. TCRdb re-called the 5' RACE reads through MiXCR, storing one row per CDR3 protein. The sample has about 1.7 million distinct CDR3 sequences, about 30% seen once. Sequenced material: blood. These receptors originate from a woman aged 30 to 39 in good health. Each CDR3 is given with its conserved first and last residue. The order of the fields is D gene, V gene, clone size, J gene, CDR3 protein, CDR3 DNA. D genes are given only for firm matches. Some rows have no size entry. The others give once, few or many, or a class for an expanded clone.

D gene: TRBD2; V gene: TRBV5-1; clone size: few; J gene: TRBJ2-1; CDR3 protein: CASSLGGRAGSEQFF; CDR3 DNA: TGCGCCAGCAGCTTGGGCGGGAGGGCCGGATCTGAGCAGTTCTTC
D gene: -; V gene: TRBV15; clone size: many; J gene: TRBJ2-1; CDR3 protein: CATSAWGRGYNEQFF; CDR3 DNA: TGTGCCACCAGCGCGTGGGGAAGGGGTTACAATGAGCAGTTCTTC
D gene: -; V gene: TRBV12-3/TRBV12-4; clone size: -; J gene: TRBJ2-7; CDR3 protein: CASSFGGLPYEQYF; CDR3 DNA: TGTGCCAGCAGTTTCGGGGGTTTACCCTACGAGCAGTACTTC
D gene: TRBD2; V gene: TRBV20-1; clone size: many; J gene: TRBJ2-1; CDR3 protein: CSANLAGGRAALNEQFF; CDR3 DNA: TGCAGTGCTAATTTAGCGGGGGGCCGGGCCGCCCTCAATGAGCAGTTCTTC
D gene: -; V gene: TRBV5-1; clone size: -; J gene: TRBJ1-2; CDR3 protein: CASSTGQPANYGYTF; CDR3 DNA: TGCGCCAGCAGCACCGGACAGCCCGCTAACTATGGCTACACCTTC
D gene: -; V gene: TRBV9; clone size: many; J gene: TRBJ2-7; CDR3 protein: CASSARDFDYEQYF; CDR3 DNA: TGTGCCAGCAGCGCACGGGACTTCGACTACGAGCAGTACTTC
D gene: -; V gene: TRBV15; clone size: few; J gene: TRBJ1-2; CDR3 protein: CATSRARGRLSYGYTF; CDR3 DNA: TGTGCCACCAGCAGAGCCAGGGGACGCCTGAGCTATGGCTACACCTTC
D gene: TRBD1; V gene: TRBV4-1; clone size: many; J gene: TRBJ2-1; CDR3 protein: CASSPKQGASGPFHNEQFF; CDR3 DNA: TGCGCCAGCAGCCCTAAACAGGGGGCATCGGGACCATTCCACAATGAGCAGTTCTTC
D gene: TRBD1; V gene: TRBV3-1; clone size: -; J gene: TRBJ2-5; CDR3 protein: CASSYDTGGETQYF; CDR3 DNA: TGTGCCAGCAGCTACGATACAGGGGGAGAGACCCAGTACTTC
D gene: -; V gene: TRBV5-1; clone size: -; J gene: TRBJ1-2; CDR3 protein: CASSWGGPNYGYTF; CDR3 DNA: TGCGCCAGCAGCTGGGGGGGACCTAACTATGGCTACACCTTC
D gene: TRBD2; V gene: TRBV7-2; clone size: few; J gene: TRBJ2-3; CDR3 protein: CASSRGVSGGEDTQYF; CDR3 DNA: TGTGCCAGCAGCCGAGGGGTCAGCGGGGGTGAAGATACGCAGTATTTT
D gene: TRBD2; V gene: TRBV10-2; clone size: many; J gene: TRBJ2-1; CDR3 protein: CASSESTLAGGDNEQFF; CDR3 DNA: TGCGCCAGCAGTGAGTCGACTCTGGCGGGGGGAGACAATGAGCAGTTCTTC
D gene: TRBD2; V gene: TRBV3-1; clone size: -; J gene: TRBJ2-3; CDR3 protein: CASSPRDGGALNTDTQYF; CDR3 DNA: TGTGCCAGCAGCCCTAGGGACGGGGGGGCCCTAAACACAGATACGCAGTATTTT
D gene: TRBD1; V gene: TRBV19; clone size: -; J gene: TRBJ2-5; CDR3 protein: CATRGTTGTGGLKTQYF; CDR3 DNA: TGTGCCACCCGAGGTACAACCGGGACAGGGGGCTTGAAGACCCAGTACTTC
D gene: -; V gene: TRBV4-1; clone size: -; J gene: TRBJ2-1; CDR3 protein: CASSLMGLAKSYNEQFF; CDR3 DNA: TGCGCCAGCAGCCTCATGGGGCTAGCGAAATCCTACAATGAGCAGTTCTTC
D gene: TRBD1; V gene: TRBV19; clone size: few; J gene: TRBJ1-6; CDR3 protein: CASMATGEGSPLHF; CDR3 DNA: TGTGCCAGTATGGCGACAGGGGAAGGGTCGCCCCTCCACTTT
D gene: -; V gene: TRBV12-3/TRBV12-4; clone size: -; J gene: TRBJ1-1; CDR3 protein: CASSLARKYTEAFF; CDR3 DNA: TGTGCCAGCAGTTTAGCCAGGAAGTACACTGAAGCTTTCTTT
D gene: TRBD1; V gene: TRBV20-1; clone size: -; J gene: TRBJ2-7; CDR3 protein: CSASTGTGRNEQYF; CDR3 DNA: TGCAGTGCTAGCACCGGGACAGGGAGGAACGAGCAGTACTTC
D gene: -; V gene: TRBV5-1; clone size: many; J gene: TRBJ2-5; CDR3 protein: CASSLAGAIHTETQYF; CDR3 DNA: TGCGCCAGCAGCTTGGCGGGGGCTATCCACACAGAGACCCAGTACTTC
D gene: -; V gene: TRBV4-1; clone size: many; J gene: TRBJ2-6; CDR3 protein: CASSQGLGSATPGANVLTF; CDR3 DNA: TGCGCCAGCAGCCAAGGTCTTGGCAGTGCTACGCCTGGGGCCAACGTCCTGACTTTC
D gene: TRBD1; V gene: TRBV5-1; clone size: few; J gene: TRBJ1-2; CDR3 protein: CASSLTPGQSLSNYGYTF; CDR3 DNA: TGCGCCAGCAGCTTAACCCCGGGACAGAGCCTATCTAACTATGGCTACACCTTC
D gene: -; V gene: TRBV10-3; clone size: few; J gene: TRBJ2-3; CDR3 protein: CAMGEPTDTQYF; CDR3 DNA: TGTGCCATGGGGGAACCCACAGATACGCAGTATTTT
D gene: TRBD1; V gene: TRBV27; clone size: -; J gene: TRBJ1-2; CDR3 protein: CASSRGDSWYGYTF; CDR3 DNA: TGTGCCAGCAGTCGTGGGGACAGTTGGTATGGCTACACCTTC
D gene: -; V gene: TRBV3-1; clone size: -; J gene: TRBJ2-7; CDR3 protein: CASSQDITYEQYF; CDR3 DNA: TGTGCCAGCAGCCAAGATATCACCTACGAGCAGTACTTC
D gene: -; V gene: TRBV27; clone size: -; J gene: TRBJ1-6; CDR3 protein: CASKESGTYNSPLHF; CDR3 DNA: TGTGCCAGCAAAGAATCAGGGACCTATAATTCACCCCTCCACTTT
D gene: TRBD1; V gene: TRBV29-1; clone size: many; J gene: TRBJ2-7; CDR3 protein: CSVTPFYRDRAHEQYF; CDR3 DNA: TGCAGCGTTACCCCCTTTTACCGGGACAGGGCCCACGAGCAGTACTTC
D gene: -; V gene: TRBV23-1; clone size: few; J gene: TRBJ1-5; CDR3 protein: CASSRGCSGVSNQPQHF; CDR3 DNA: TGCGCCAGCAGTCGGGGTTGTTCGGGGGTTAGCAATCAGCCCCAGCATTTT
D gene: -; V gene: TRBV6-2/TRBV6-3; clone size: many; J gene: TRBJ2-7; CDR3 protein: CASSYGPFEEQYF; CDR3 DNA: TGTGCCAGCAGTTACGGACCCTTCGAGGAGCAGTACTTC
D gene: -; V gene: TRBV3-1; clone size: -; J gene: TRBJ1-5; CDR3 protein: CASSQGACQPQHF; CDR3 DNA: TGTGCCAGCAGCCAAGGGGCGTGCCAGCCCCAGCATTTT
D gene: TRBD1; V gene: TRBV5-1; clone size: -; J gene: TRBJ2-2; CDR3 protein: CASSIDRGAGELFF; CDR3 DNA: TGCGCCAGCAGCATTGACAGGGGGGCCGGGGAGCTGTTTTTT
D gene: TRBD2; V gene: TRBV11-2; clone size: few; J gene: TRBJ2-2; CDR3 protein: CASSRRGEGHGELFF; CDR3 DNA: TGTGCCAGCAGCCGCCGAGGGGAGGGTCACGGGGAGCTGTTTTTT
D gene: -; V gene: TRBV21-1; clone size: few; J gene: TRBJ1-2; CDR3 protein: CASTPRFDYGYTF; CDR3 DNA: TGTGCCAGCACCCCACGGTTTGACTATGGCTACACCTTC
D gene: TRBD2; V gene: TRBV19; clone size: -; J gene: TRBJ2-1; CDR3 protein: CASSIRGGPNDEQFF; CDR3 DNA: TGTGCCAGTAGTATTCGGGGGGGGCCAAATGATGAGCAGTTCTTC
D gene: TRBD1; V gene: TRBV12-3/TRBV12-4; clone size: many; J gene: TRBJ2-7; CDR3 protein: CASSSDRASEQYF; CDR3 DNA: TGTGCCAGCAGTTCGGACAGGGCTTCCGAGCAGTACTTC
D gene: TRBD1; V gene: TRBV5-5; clone size: few; J gene: TRBJ1-5; CDR3 protein: CASSLAWTGPLNQPQHF; CDR3 DNA: TGTGCCAGCAGCTTGGCTTGGACAGGCCCTCTCAATCAGCCCCAGCATTTT
D gene: -; V gene: TRBV29-1; clone size: -; J gene: TRBJ2-3; CDR3 protein: CSVELQPTDTQYF; CDR3 DNA: TGCAGCGTTGAGTTACAGCCCACAGATACGCAGTATTTT
D gene: TRBD1; V gene: TRBV5-1; clone size: -; J gene: TRBJ2-3; CDR3 protein: CASSAGRLGQGICDTQYF; CDR3 DNA: TGCGCCAGCAGCGCAGGTAGACTCGGACAGGGGATTTGTGATACGCAGTATTTT
D gene: TRBD2; V gene: TRBV9; clone size: few; J gene: TRBJ2-1; CDR3 protein: CASSGSGRSSYNEQFF; CDR3 DNA: TGTGCCAGCAGCGGTAGCGGGCGAAGCTCCTACAATGAGCAGTTCTTC
D gene: -; V gene: TRBV18; clone size: many; J gene: TRBJ2-5; CDR3 protein: CASSPHLGETQYF; CDR3 DNA: TGTGCCAGCTCACCCCACCTGGGAGAGACCCAGTACTTC
D gene: -; V gene: TRBV4-1; clone size: -; J gene: TRBJ2-5; CDR3 protein: CASSPPQDQETQYF; CDR3 DNA: TGCGCCAGCAGCCCCCCTCAAGACCAAGAGACCCAGTACTTC
D gene: -; V gene: TRBV20-1; clone size: -; J gene: TRBJ2-5; CDR3 protein: CSAPPSGTNLVGTQYF; CDR3 DNA: TGCAGTGCCCCCCCTTCCGGGACCAATCTCGTAGGGACCCAGTACTTC
D gene: -; V gene: TRBV9; clone size: few; J gene: TRBJ1-4; CDR3 protein: CASSVDHSANEKLFF; CDR3 DNA: TGTGCCAGCAGCGTAGATCACAGCGCGAATGAAAAACTGTTTTTT
D gene: -; V gene: TRBV20-1; clone size: -; J gene: TRBJ2-5; CDR3 protein: CSAREDGSQETQYF; CDR3 DNA: TGCAGTGCTAGAGAGGACGGAAGCCAAGAGACCCAGTACTTC
D gene: TRBD1; V gene: TRBV20-1; clone size: many; J gene: TRBJ1-2; CDR3 protein: CSADREYGYTF; CDR3 DNA: TGCAGTGCGGACAGGGAGTATGGCTACACCTTC
D gene: -; V gene: TRBV3-1; clone size: -; J gene: TRBJ1-1; CDR3 protein: CASSHEGGTSEAFF; CDR3 DNA: TGTGCCAGCAGCCATGAGGGAGGAACCTCTGAAGCTTTCTTT
D gene: -; V gene: TRBV6-2/TRBV6-3; clone size: many; J gene: TRBJ2-5; CDR3 protein: CASSYSTYQETQYF; CDR3 DNA: TGTGCCAGCAGTTACTCGACGTACCAAGAGACCCAGTACTTC
D gene: -; V gene: TRBV7-6; clone size: few; J gene: TRBJ1-4; CDR3 protein: CASSRQEGPSTNEKLFF; CDR3 DNA: TGTGCCAGCAGCCGACAGGAGGGGCCTTCAACTAATGAAAAACTGTTTTTT
D gene: -; V gene: TRBV7-3; clone size: few; J gene: TRBJ2-1; CDR3 protein: CASSLTPDGKGFNEQFF; CDR3 DNA: TGTGCCAGCAGCTTAACACCCGACGGAAAGGGATTCAATGAGCAGTTCTTC
D gene: -; V gene: TRBV20-1; clone size: few; J gene: TRBJ2-7; CDR3 protein: CSARDPVIGYEQYF; CDR3 DNA: TGCAGTGCTAGAGACCCGGTGATCGGCTACGAGCAGTACTTC
D gene: -; V gene: TRBV7-9; clone size: -; J gene: TRBJ2-4; CDR3 protein: CASSLPDRGDIQYF; CDR3 DNA: TGTGCCAGCAGCTTACCGGACCGAGGGGACATTCAGTACTTC
D gene: -; V gene: TRBV7-9; clone size: few; J gene: TRBJ1-1; CDR3 protein: CASSSEAGIEAFF; CDR3 DNA: TGTGCCAGCAGCTCAGAAGCAGGTATTGAAGCTTTCTTT
D gene: -; V gene: TRBV6-9; clone size: -; J gene: TRBJ1-5; CDR3 protein: CASSYCSAHSNQPQHF; CDR3 DNA: TGTGCCAGCAGTTATTGTTCCGCTCATAGCAATCAGCCCCAGCATTTT
D gene: -; V gene: TRBV6-1; clone size: few; J gene: TRBJ2-5; CDR3 protein: CASSDWTISTQYF; CDR3 DNA: TGTGCCAGCAGTGACTGGACTATTTCGACCCAGTACTTC
D gene: -; V gene: TRBV7-2; clone size: many; J gene: TRBJ1-2; CDR3 protein: CASSSRMGNYGYTF; CDR3 DNA: TGTGCCAGCAGCTCGAGGATGGGTAACTATGGCTACACCTTC
D gene: -; V gene: TRBV6-1; clone size: -; J gene: TRBJ1-1; CDR3 protein: CASSGRLGAFF; CDR3 DNA: TGTGCCAGCAGTGGAAGGCTCGGGGCTTTCTTT